Shown below are 25 T cell receptor beta chains from a single sample sequenced in a study of OX40 agonist ivuxolimab in advanced cancers. Sequencing used immunoSEQ multiplex PCR; TCRdb keeps in-frame clones, though not all of them. The sample lists about 45,000 clones, 65% to 85% occurring once. The specimen comprised CD4+ or CD8+ T cells sorted from blood, sampled in a trial of the OX40 agonist ivuxolimab. These receptors originate from an adult with an advanced solid tumor such as melanoma, head and neck, liver or kidney cancer.

The rearrangement links TRBV19 to TRBJ2-1, with TRBD1 matching 7 bases. Trimming at V came to 4 bases and at J to 10 bases, leaving 16 bases not matched to a gene. CDR3 length equals 16 residues. CDR1 is LNHDA, CDR2 SQIVND, per germline (reference sequence). The CDR3 sequence: CASSRVAGGRPREQFF. In nucleotides, the CDR3 is TGTGCCAGTAGTAGGGTGGCAGGGGGTCGACCTAGGGAGCAGTTCTTC. The full variable domain, completed using reference TRBV19 and TRBJ2-1, is DGGITQSPKYLFRKEGQNVTLSCEQNLNHDAMYWYRQDPGQGLRLIYYSQIVNDFQKGDIAEGYSVSREKKESFPLTVTSAQKNPTAFYLCASSRVAGGRPREQFFGPGTRLTVL.

The rearrangement uses TRBV7-8 and TRBJ1-1, with a possible D match to TRBD1 (5 bases). Trimming took off 4 bases at V and 4 bases at J, with 16 bases between the two ends. CDR1 and CDR2 from the germline V gene are SGHVS and FQNEAQ. The CDR3 is 15 residues long. DNA for the CDR3: TGTGCCAGCAGCTCCCTCGGGGGGTTGGGCACTGAAGCTTTCTTT. This encodes CASSSLGGLGTEAFF.

J is TRBJ1-5 and V is TRBV6-5; tentative D call: TRBD1 (5 bases). The V and J ends lost 6 bases and 4 bases respectively, with 10 bases between them. The CDR3 spans 13 residues. CDR1 and CDR2 (germline): MNHEY, SVGAGI. The CDR3 DNA is TGTGCCAGCAGGATGGGGCCTAATCAGCCCCAGCATTTT. Translation gives CASRMGPNQPQHF.

V gene TRBV27 combines with J gene TRBJ1-2; D is unclear. The CDR3 runs 17 residues. CDR1 and CDR2 from the germline V gene are MNHEY and SMNVEV (reference sequence). Trimming shortened V by 3 bases and J by 5 bases, and 22 bases separated the two germline ends. The CDR3 protein is CASSFSDLGRRIYGYTF. CDR3 in DNA: TGTGCCAGCAGTTTCTCGGACCTAGGACGGAGAATATATGGCTACACCTTC.

On this clone itself: The junction departs from germline at one end; a sequencing error may be responsible. The chain is built from TRBV7-6 and TRBJ2-1, with TRBD1 matching 10 bases. The CDR3 spans 16 residues. Germline CDR1 and CDR2: SGHVS and FNYEAQ. The CDR3 DNA is TGTGCCAGCAGTCCAACCGGGACAGGGGTAGGCAATAAGCAGTTCTTC. Translated: CASSPTGTGVGNKQFF.

V gene TRBV18 combines with J gene TRBJ2-7; no firm D call. This CDR3 region has 12 residues. The germline CDR1 and CDR2 sequences are KGHSH and LQKENI. Deletions cut 2 bases from V and 7 bases from J, with 9 bases between. CDR3 nucleotides: TGTGCCAGCTCACCAGCGACTCGAGAGCAGTACTTC. Translating it yields CASSPATREQYF.

This clone appeared once. The rearrangement uses TRBV19 and TRBJ2-1; D could derive from TRBD1 or TRBD2 (5 bases each). The V gene lost 3 bases and the J gene lost 5 bases, with 14 bases spanning the gap. Germline CDR1 is LNHDA and CDR2 is SQIVND (reference sequence). The CDR3 consists of 15 residues. CDR3 amino acids: CASSIRPGTDNEQFF. The CDR3, as DNA: TGTGCCAGTAGTATCCGCCCCGGGACGGACAATGAGCAGTTCTTC.

CDR3 sequence (DNA): TGTGCCAGCCGAGACAGGGGAAGAGGGGAGACCCAGTACTTC. The encoded protein is CASRDRGRGETQYF. The rearrangement joins TRBV19 to TRBJ2-5; 8 bases fit TRBD1. Germline V gene lookup returns CDR1 LNHDA and CDR2 SQIVND (reference sequence). The V and J ends lost 9 bases and 5 bases, in that order; junction bases with no gene match: 11. The CDR3 loop spans 14 amino acids.

The genes are TRBV4-3 and TRBJ2-2; D possibly uses TRBD1 or TRBD2 (5 bases each). V lost 1 base and J 6 bases, leaving 12 bases between the germline ends. Germline CDR1 reads LGHNA; CDR2 reads YSLEER. The CDR3 extends over 15 amino acids. CDR3 amino acids: CASSQVGAGAGELFF. As DNA, the CDR3 is TGCGCCAGCAGCCAAGTCGGGGCAGGCGCCGGGGAGCTGTTTTTT.

The chain has TRBV5-1 and TRBJ2-2, with D uncertain. V gave up 0 bases and J gave up 3 bases, with 6 bases separating them. The CDR3 covers 14 residues. The germline V gene encodes CDR1 SGHRS and CDR2 YFSETQ. CDR3 nucleotide sequence: TGCGCCAGCAGCTTGGATCCGGACACCGGGGAGCTGTTTTTT. This encodes CASSLDPDTGELFF.

This clone has more than one count but fewer than ten. The rearrangement uses TRBV5-6 and TRBJ2-7, with D hard to call. Looked up from germline, CDR1 is SGHDT and CDR2 is YYEEEE. Trimming pared 4 bases from V and 0 bases from J, leaving 14 bases between. This CDR3 contains 15 residues. The CDR3 spells CASSPRGQSSYEQYF. DNA for the CDR3: TGTGCCAGCAGCCCACGCGGTCAAAGCTCCTACGAGCAGTACTTC.

This clone was seen more than once but under ten times. This chain connects TRBV29-1 to TRBJ2-7, with a possible D match to TRBD2 (5 bases). Looked up from germline, CDR1 is SQVTM and CDR2 is ANQGSEA. Trimming stripped 2 bases from V and 3 bases from J, with 8 bases between. The CDR3 extends over 12 amino acids. The CDR3 loop is CSVETGGYEQYF. In nucleotides, the CDR3 is TGCAGCGTTGAAACTGGAGGCTACGAGCAGTACTTC.

This chain uses TRBV28 with TRBJ2-1, with 9 bases lining up with TRBD2. Germline lookup yields CDR1 MDHEN and CDR2 SYDVKM. Germline trimming cut 3 bases from V and 13 bases from J; bases unmatched to any gene: 19. The CDR3 is made up of 17 amino acids. CDR3 sequence (DNA): TGTGCCAGCAGTTTCTACAGGGGATCCTTTGTAGCGGGAGTCCAGTTCTTC. It codes for CASSFYRGSFVAGVQFF.

J is TRBJ1-2 and V is TRBV4-3; 7 positions agree with TRBD1. Germline lookup yields CDR1 LGHNA and CDR2 YSLEER. CDR3 length: 17 residues. After removal of 0 bases from V and 8 bases from J, the junction contained 15 bases not matched to a gene. CDR3 residues: CASSQDGQQDRMDGYTF. CDR3 nucleotides: TGCGCCAGCAGCCAAGATGGGCAACAGGACAGGATGGACGGCTACACCTTC.

Details on this clone: Other DNA sequences of this sample code for an identical CDR3. The V gene is TRBV4-3, the J gene TRBJ1-3, with D uncertain. Germline CDR1 is LGHNA and CDR2 is YSLEER. Trimming pared 0 bases from V and 0 bases from J, leaving 3 bases between. CDR3 size: 14 residues. CDR3 sequence (DNA): TGCGCCAGCAGCCAAGACAGCTCTGGAAACACCATATATTTT. It codes for CASSQDSSGNTIYF.

The CDR3 nucleotides are TGTGCCATCAGTTCTGGGGCCAACGTCCTGACTTTC. It translates to CAISSGANVLTF. The J gene is TRBJ2-6, the V gene TRBV10-3, with no clear D. Trimming took off 5 bases at V and 1 base at J, with 0 bases between the two ends. This CDR3 is 12 amino acids long. CDR1 and CDR2 (germline): ENHRY, SYGVKD.

This clone was seen a handful of times. CDR3 in DNA: TGTGCCACCAGCAGAGAGGGCGGAGGGGGCGGCTACACCTTC. This codes for CATSREGGGGGYTF. The V gene is TRBV15, the J gene TRBJ1-2, with 7 bases aligning to TRBD1. The germline gives CDR1 LNHNV, CDR2 YYDKDF (reference sequence). The V and J ends lost 0 bases and 8 bases, in that order; junction bases with no gene match: 6. CDR3 length: 14 residues.

This sequence joins TRBV7-9 and TRBJ2-7, with D hard to call. Trimming removed 4 bases from V and 4 bases from J, with 11 bases in between. CDR1 and CDR2 from the germline V gene are SEHNR and FQNEAQ (reference sequence). The CDR3 contains 13 residues. The CDR3 DNA reads as TGTGCCAGCAGCTCACAAGACGCGTACGAGCAGTACTTC. The encoded protein is CASSSQDAYEQYF.

The chain joins TRBV6-5 to TRBJ1-5; no clear D. With 6 bases removed from V and 4 bases from J, the gap between germline ends came to 10 bases. This CDR3 spans 13 amino acids. CDR1 and CDR2 (germline): MNHEY, SVGAGI. This CDR3 is CASSLRFNQPQHF. The CDR3 nucleotides are TGTGCCAGCAGCTTAAGGTTTAATCAGCCCCAGCATTTT.

The J gene is TRBJ2-7, the V gene TRBV5-6, with TRBD2 matching over 9 bases. The trim removed 6 bases at V and 6 bases at J, leaving 16 bases unmatched. The CDR3 has 16 residues. The germline V gene has CDR1 SGHDT and CDR2 YYEEEE. CDR3 in DNA: TGTGCCAGCACCCTAACCGGAGTAGCGGGAGAACGCGAGCAGTACTTC. It yields the protein CASTLTGVAGEREQYF.

The V and J genes are TRBV15 and TRBJ1-1; D unclear. The CDR3 contains 14 residues. Germline CDR1 is LNHNV and CDR2 is YYDKDF (reference sequence). Trimming took 1 base from V and 4 from J, leaving 10 bases between them. CDR3 in amino acids: CATSRGGMGTEAFF. The CDR3 DNA sequence: TGTGCCACCAGCAGAGGAGGGATGGGCACTGAAGCTTTCTTT.

V usage is TRBV7-2 and J usage is TRBJ2-7; a possible D gene is TRBD1 (5 bases). Deletions cut 2 bases from V and 9 bases from J, with 20 bases between. This CDR3 has 15 residues. CDR1 is SGHTA and CDR2 is FQGNSA in the germline V gene. The CDR3 coding sequence is TGTGCCAGCAGCTTACAGGGCTCTAGTACTATGGGGCAGTACTTC. This translates into CASSLQGSSTMGQYF.

The chain employs TRBV4-1 and TRBJ2-5, with 10 bases identical to TRBD2. The CDR3 sequence is 14 residues long. V was clipped by 6 bases and J by 5 bases; unmatched bases: 6. Germline V CDR1 and CDR2: MGHRA, YSYEKL. CDR3 DNA: TGCGCCAGCAGTCGACTAGCGGGCGGGGAGACCCAGTACTTC. Protein sequence: CASSRLAGGETQYF.

V gene TRBV5-6 combines with J gene TRBJ2-3; 8 bases align to TRBD1. The CDR3 loop spans 14 amino acids. The V gene's germline CDR1 is SGHDT and CDR2 YYEEEE. V dropped 3 bases and J dropped 0; count of bases not matched to a gene: 0. The CDR3 loop reads CASSWDRSTDTQYF. CDR3 DNA sequence: TGTGCCAGCAGCTGGGACAGGAGCACAGATACGCAGTATTTT. Using reference TRBV5-6 and TRBJ2-3 for the parts outside the CDR3, the full variable domain is DAGVTQSPTHLIKTRGQQVTLRCSPKSGHDTVSWYQQALGQGPQFIFQYYEEEERQRGNFPDRFSGHQFPNYSSELNVNALLLGDSALYLCASSWDRSTDTQYFGPGTRLTVL.

This clone occurred a few times. The chain uses TRBV5-4 and TRBJ1-1; D gene ambiguous. Germline CDR1 is SGHNT and CDR2 is YYREEE (reference sequence). V was cut by 9 bases and J by 1 base, with 10 bases left in between. The CDR3 contains 12 residues. In nucleotides, the CDR3 is TGTGCCACTACAGCTAAGAACACTGAAGCTTTCTTT. It specifies CATTAKNTEAFF.